The 27 T cell receptor beta chains in this list originate from one sample, sequenced in a study of T cells in Graves' hyperthyroidism and ophthalmopathy. Amplified TCR beta CDR3 regions came from RNA transcripts. The study used the HTBI primer set for a first-round RT-PCR of the TCR CDR3. TCRdb redid the calling of the multiplex PCR reads with MiXCR, one entry per CDR3 protein. Of about 160,000 distinct CDR3 sequences in the sample, less than 10% are singletons; the top ten hold approximately 20%. Material for sequencing was blood. These receptors all stem from a woman between 18 and 29 years old with Graves' hyperthyroidism that later progressed to Graves' ophthalmopathy.

A word on this clonotype: Being one base from a much bigger clone, this may be a read error. The chain is built from TRBV7-9 and TRBJ2-5, with a possible D match to TRBD2 (6 bases). Trimming pared 5 bases from V and 5 bases from J, leaving 6 bases between. Germline V gene data show CDR1 as SEHNR and CDR2 as FQNEAQ (reference sequence). CDR3 length equals 11 residues. The CDR3 sequence: CASSGGETQYF. CDR3 sequence (DNA): TGTGCCAGCAGCGGAGGGGAGACCCAGTACTTC.

This clonotype was seen many times. V usage is TRBV28 and J usage is TRBJ2-7, with 7 bases identical to TRBD1. The CDR3 length is 14 residues. The V segment lost 8 bases and the J segment 2 bases; nucleotides outside the gene matches: 9. From germline, CDR1 is MDHEN and CDR2 SYDVKM. CDR3 amino acids: CASLVRQGTYEQYF. CDR3 bases: TGTGCCAGCCTAGTGAGACAGGGTACCTACGAGCAGTACTTC.

This clonotype was counted ten times or more. The gene calls are TRBV29-1 and TRBJ2-2; D may match TRBD1 or TRBD2 (5 bases each). This CDR3 is 13 amino acids long. Germline CDR1 and CDR2: SQVTM and ANQGSEA. Trimming removed 7 bases from V and 3 bases from J, with 12 bases in between. The CDR3 region has the DNA TGCAGCGCCGTTCGGGGCGACACCGGGGAGCTGTTTTTT. Translated, it gives CSAVRGDTGELFF.

This clonotype was recorded many times. The V and J genes are TRBV11-3 and TRBJ1-6; no firm D call. Germline V CDR1 and CDR2: SGHNT, YENEEA. This CDR3 has 12 amino acids. Trimming took off 3 bases at V and 6 bases at J, with 3 bases between the two ends. CDR3 bases: TGTGCCAGCAGCTTTATTAATTCACCCCTCCACTTT. Protein sequence: CASSFINSPLHF.

This clonotype was detected a few times. A much larger clonotype is one base distant, so this may be a read error. This chain uses TRBV27 with TRBJ1-2, with unresolved D. Trimming removed 11 bases at V and 6 bases at J, with 13 bases between. The CDR3 covers 11 residues. Germline CDR1 and CDR2: MNHEY and SMNVEV (reference sequence). The CDR3 here is CAGFAGNGYTF. The CDR3 bases are TGTGCCGGCTTTGCCGGTAATGGCTACACCTTC.

The sample holds many counts of this clonotype. The chain uses TRBV27 and TRBJ1-2; D is undetermined. The germline V gene has CDR1 MNHEY and CDR2 SMNVEV (reference sequence). The CDR3 sequence is 12 residues long. With 7 bases removed from V and 8 bases from J, the gap between germline ends came to 14 bases. The CDR3 nucleotides are TGTGCCAGCACGACGGGGAATGAGGGCTACACCTTC. Encoded protein: CASTTGNEGYTF.

This clonotype was recorded at least ten times. CDR3 sequence reads: CASSLLSGYQETQYF. The CDR3 nucleotides read TGTGCCAGCAGTTTGCTTTCAGGGTACCAAGAGACCCAGTACTTC. The genes are TRBV27 and TRBJ2-5; D might be TRBD1 (5 bases). Germline CDR1 reads MNHEY; CDR2 reads SMNVEV (reference sequence). This CDR3 comprises 15 residues. V gave up 3 bases and J gave up 0 bases, with 11 bases separating them.

The chain has TRBV28 and TRBJ1-2; D ambiguous. Trimming took 7 bases from V and 5 from J, leaving 11 bases between them. In germline, CDR1 is MDHEN, CDR2 SYDVKM. The CDR3 sequence is 12 residues long. The CDR3 DNA reads TGTGCCAGCAAGATTTCCAGATATGGCTACACCTTC. Protein: CASKISRYGYTF.

This chain links TRBV7-8 with TRBJ2-7; D gene unclear. The germline V gene has CDR1 SGHVS and CDR2 FQNEAQ. V was cut by 6 bases and J by 1 base, with 10 bases left in between. This CDR3 is built from 13 residues. CDR3 amino acids: CASSDGLSYEQYF. Written as DNA, the CDR3 is TGTGCCAGCAGTGACGGCTTATCCTACGAGCAGTACTTC.

This clonotype appeared many times. CDR3 nucleotide sequence: TGTGCCAGCAGCTTGGGGACAGGTCGGGGTTCTGAAGCTTTCTTT. It codes for CASSLGTGRGSEAFF. The V and J genes are TRBV5-5 and TRBJ1-1; 7 nucleotides line up with TRBD1. The germline V gene has CDR1 SGHKS and CDR2 YYEKEE (reference sequence). The V and J ends lost 0 bases and 6 bases, in that order; junction bases with no gene match: 8. This CDR3 is built from 15 residues.

The chain carries TRBV6-1 and TRBJ2-7; a weak D match, TRBD1 (6 bases). Per germline, CDR1 MNHNS and CDR2 SASEGT. The CDR3 has 16 amino acids. Trimming pared 3 bases from V and 3 bases from J, leaving 18 bases between. Written as DNA, the CDR3 is TGTGCCAGCAGTGATTGGTTAGGTCTAGGGGGCTACGAGCAGTACTTC. Translated, it gives CASSDWLGLGGYEQYF.

This clonotype was recorded many times. The chain recombines TRBV29-1 with TRBJ1-6; TRBD1 matches at 9 bases. The CDR3 spans 14 residues. V gave up 7 bases and J gave up 7 bases; unmatched junction bases: 8. Germline values: CDR1 SQVTM, CDR2 ANQGSEA. DNA for the CDR3: TGCAGCGCCACAACAGGGGGCAGAAATTCACCCCTCCACTTT. Protein: CSATTGGRNSPLHF. The full variable domain, rest sourced from reference TRBV29-1 and TRBJ1-6, is SAVISQKPSRDICQRGTSLTIQCQVDSQVTMMFWYRQQPGQSLTLIATANQGSEATYESGFVIDKFPISRPNLTFSTLTVSNMSPEDSSIYLCSATTGGRNSPLHFGNGTRLTVT.

This clonotype was counted many times. The CDR3 region has the DNA TGTGCCAGCAGCGTGCTCGGAGGGTTCACTGAAGCTTTCTTT. Protein sequence: CASSVLGGFTEAFF. The chain has TRBV9 and TRBJ1-1; no definite D call. Germline V CDR1 and CDR2: SGDLS, YYNGEE. The CDR3 is made up of 14 amino acids. The V end was cut by 2 bases, the J end by 4 bases, with 12 bases between.

This clonotype has only a few counts. The chain couples TRBV20-1 to TRBJ2-2, with 10 bases lining up with TRBD2. This CDR3 has 15 amino acids. Trimming cost V 5 bases and J 7 bases; bases outside gene matches: 10. Per the germline V gene, CDR1 is DFQATT and CDR2 is SNEGSKA (reference sequence). This CDR3 is CSAAEREGLDGELFF. CDR3 in DNA: TGCAGTGCTGCTGAGCGGGAGGGCCTTGACGGGGAGCTGTTTTTT.

This clonotype came up a few times. The gene calls are TRBV16 and TRBJ1-3; D is uncertain. CDR1 is KGHSY, CDR2 FQNENV, per germline. The V and J ends lost 0 bases and 0 bases respectively, with 6 bases between them. The CDR3 sequence is 15 residues long. The CDR3 DNA reads as TGTGCCAGCAGCCAATCCCGAAGCTCTGGAAACACCATATATTTT. Protein sequence: CASSQSRSSGNTIYF.

V and J are TRBV7-2 and TRBJ2-1, with a tentative D call TRBD1 (6 bases). Deletions cut 0 bases from V and 7 bases from J, with 13 bases between. The CDR3 is made up of 15 amino acids. Germline values: CDR1 SGHTA, CDR2 FQGNSA. CDR3 region: CASSLAGALGNEQFF. In DNA form, the CDR3 reads TGTGCCAGCAGCTTAGCGGGGGCCTTGGGGAATGAGCAGTTCTTC.

Points on this clonotype: A much larger clone differs by one base, so this may be a read error. V usage is TRBV12-3 or TRBV12-4 and J usage is TRBJ2-5; 10 bases are shared with TRBD2. This CDR3 has 13 residues. The CDR3 DNA reads as TGTGCCAGCAGTCTAGCGGGAGAAGGGACCCAGTACTTC. Its protein is CASSLAGEGTQYF.

This clonotype was recorded many times. The chain has TRBV7-3 and TRBJ2-2; TRBD2 might be the D (5 bases). The CDR3 is 16 residues long. The germline CDR1 and CDR2 sequences are SGHTA and FQGTGA. Trimming stripped 2 bases from V and 5 bases from J, with 15 bases between. The CDR3, as DNA: TGTGCCAGCAGCTTACGAGCTAACCCGGGGACCGGGGAGCTGTTTTTT. Translation: CASSLRANPGTGELFF. The entire variable domain, with the rest obtained from reference TRBV7-3 and TRBJ2-2, is as follows: GAGVSQTPSNKVTEKGKYVELRCDPISGHTALYWYRQSLGQGPEFLIYFQGTGAADDSGLPNDRFFAVRPEGSVSTLKIQRTERGDSAVYLCASSLRANPGTGELFFGEGSRLTVL.

This clonotype was observed many times. The chain couples TRBV29-1 to TRBJ1-2; D ambiguous. The germline CDR1 and CDR2 sequences are SQVTM and ANQGSEA. The CDR3 is 14 amino acids. The germline V and J ends were trimmed by 6 bases and 4 bases, with 18 bases remaining between them. CDR3: CSVKTSLPSYGYTF. CDR3 DNA sequence: TGCAGCGTGAAAACTTCACTCCCAAGCTATGGCTACACCTTC.

In regard to this clonotype: A read error may be the cause here, since a much bigger clone is one base away. The chain couples TRBV13 to TRBJ1-1; D perhaps matches TRBD1 (6 bases). The CDR3 is 15 residues long. Germline CDR1 and CDR2: PRHDT and FYEKMQ (reference sequence). The CDR3, as DNA: TGTGCCAGCAGCCCAGGACAGAACATGAACACTGAAGCTTTGTTT. This codes for CASSPGQNMNTEALF.

Ten or more counts support this clonotype. The chain combines TRBV7-8 with TRBJ2-7; TRBD1 matches at 7 bases. The CDR3 has 15 amino acids. Looked up from germline, CDR1 is SGHVS and CDR2 is FQNEAQ. The V gene end was trimmed by 5 bases and the J gene end by 6 bases; junction bases not matched to a gene: 13. CDR3 region: CASSQAGTALGEQYF. CDR3 DNA sequence: TGTGCCAGCAGCCAGGCCGGGACAGCTCTCGGCGAGCAGTACTTC.

This clonotype came up many times. As DNA, the CDR3 is TGTGCCAGCAGTTTGGACAGCACAGATACGCAGTATTTT. As protein: CASSLDSTDTQYF. The chain links TRBV28 to TRBJ2-3, with D uncertain. This CDR3 comprises 13 residues. V lost 3 bases and J 0 bases, leaving 4 bases between the germline ends. The germline gives CDR1 MDHEN, CDR2 SYDVKM.

This clonotype was observed many times. The V call is TRBV10-1, the J call TRBJ1-2; TRBD1 is a possible D gene (5 bases). The germline gives CDR1 WNHNN, CDR2 SYGVQD (reference sequence). This CDR3 contains 13 residues. The ends were cut back, 0 bases at V and 4 bases at J, with 6 bases in the middle. Written as DNA, the CDR3 is TGCGCCAGCAGTGAGTCGCAGGGCTATGGCTACACCTTC. This sequence encodes CASSESQGYGYTF.

At least ten counts were recorded for this clonotype. The chain combines TRBV30 with TRBJ2-7; no reliable D call. The ends were cut back, 2 bases at V and 1 base at J, with 6 bases in the middle. The CDR3 loop spans 12 amino acids. CDR1 and CDR2 from the germline V gene are GTSNPN and SVGIG (reference sequence). The CDR3 DNA follows: TGTGCCTGGAGTCAAGGTTCCTACGAGCAGTACTTC. Its protein is CAWSQGSYEQYF.

This clonotype was counted many times. The V call is TRBV6-1, the J call TRBJ1-4; D perhaps matches TRBD1 (6 bases). The CDR3 covers 15 residues. The V gene lost 3 bases and the J gene lost 0 bases, with 8 bases spanning the gap. CDR1 is MNHNS, CDR2 SASEGT, per germline. The CDR3 reads CASSDWTATNEKLFF. In DNA form, the CDR3 reads TGTGCCAGCAGTGATTGGACAGCAACTAATGAAAAACTGTTTTTT.

This clonotype was observed many times. This chain links TRBV10-2 with TRBJ2-5; TRBD2 is a possible D gene (6 bases). Per the germline V gene, CDR1 is WSHSY and CDR2 is SAAADI. Trimming removed 6 bases from V and 5 bases from J, with 16 bases in between. There are 14 residues in the CDR3. CDR3 region: CASSPTWGRETQYF. In nucleotides, the CDR3 is TGCGCCAGCAGCCCTACGTGGGGGAGGGAGACCCAGTACTTC.

This clonotype was detected ten times or more. The chain combines TRBV10-3 with TRBJ2-3, with D possibly TRBD2 on 6 matching bases. The V end lost 6 bases, the J end lost 4 bases, and 29 bases lay between the germline ends. The CDR3 has 19 residues. Germline-derived CDR1 and CDR2 are ENHRY and SYGVKD. Here the CDR3 reads CAIREVRGVSGIDADTQYF. The CDR3 DNA is TGTGCCATCAGAGAAGTAAGGGGCGTTAGCGGAATCGACGCAGATACGCAGTATTTT.